This T cell receptor beta chain was recorded in a study of control samples from healthy donors and cancer patients. Clones were read by immunoSEQ multiplex PCR, and TCRdb kept only the in-frame ones, dropping some. The sample carries around 89,000 clones, 82% recorded once. CDR3 size: 11 residues. Germline-derived CDR1 and CDR2 are ENHRY and SYGVKD. Trimming cost V 2 bases and J 7 bases, with 3 bases left between them. V is TRBV10-3 and J is TRBJ2-1; D ambiguous. The specimen sequenced was blood. The TCR was taken from a woman in her fifties or sixties in good health. The CDR3 spells CAISEGNEQFF. As DNA, the CDR3 is TGTGCCATCAGTGAGGGGAATGAGCAGTTCTTC.